This entry features one TCR beta chain sequence. The antigen is unknown. The CDR3 loop spans 15 amino acids. Trimming shortened V by 4 bases and J by 6 bases, and 17 bases separated the two germline ends. Looked up from germline, CDR1 is SGHRS and CDR2 is YFSETQ. These data come from a study of CD8+ T cells in alopecia areata. General observations from the study: Greater clonality was observed in lesional scalp samples, especially alopecia totalis/universalis, versus normal scalp.

As the sequencing template, cDNA was produced by extracting RNA and reverse transcribing it. Assay: immunoSEQ multiplex PCR; the TCRdb copy retains only in-frame clones and omits some. Of more than 200,000 clones in the sample, 40% to 55% are singletons; the top ten hold around 2.5%. The treatment is: oral pan-JAK inhibitor, 5-10 mg twice daily. This receptor was obtained from a human donor with alopecia areata. The chain employs TRBV5-1 and TRBJ2-1; weak D call: TRBD2 (8 bases). The material sequenced was CD4+ T cells sorted from blood, taken at approximately week 36, from a patient treated with tofacitinib. CDR3 nucleotides: TGCGCCAGCAGCGGGACAGCGGGGGCCCTCAATGAGCAGTTCTTC. Its translation: CASSGTAGALNEQFF. Full variable domain (missing parts from reference TRBV5-1 and TRBJ2-1): KAGVTQTPRYLIKTRGQQVTLSCSPISGHRSVSWYQQTPGQGLQFLFEYFSETQRNKGNFPGRFSGRQFSNSRSEMNVSTLELGDSALYLCASSGTAGALNEQFFGPGTRLTVL.